Described below is a single TCR beta chain sequence and its context. Its antigen is as yet unknown. These data belong to a study of T cells expressing NK-cell markers. Looking at the study overall: Source material for TCR beta repertoires consisted of sorted CD3+CD56+NKG2C+, CD3+CD56+NKG2C- and CD3+CD56-NKG2C+ T cells. Study findings and constraints: About six donors carried dominant NKG2C+ clonotypes that made up about 1.0-8% of their CD8+ T cells.

This CDR3 spans 14 amino acids. From germline, CDR1 is DFQATT and CDR2 SNEGSKA (reference sequence). Template switching by 5'RACE with UMIs generated the TCR beta cDNA. One entry per CDR3 protein, without DNA, is what TCRdb gives after re-calling the 5' RACE reads. Its listing shows some 600,000 distinct CDR3 sequences. Material for sequencing was blood T cells: a sorted CD56 or NKG2C T cell subset, CD4+ or CD8+ T cells, or bulk PBMC T cells (not recorded which). The gene calls are TRBV20-1 and TRBJ1-3; no DNA is available, so the TRBD1 call from TCRdb remains unchecked. This sequence originates from a man aged 18 to 30 in good health. The CDR3 loop is CSAREQGMAYTIYF.